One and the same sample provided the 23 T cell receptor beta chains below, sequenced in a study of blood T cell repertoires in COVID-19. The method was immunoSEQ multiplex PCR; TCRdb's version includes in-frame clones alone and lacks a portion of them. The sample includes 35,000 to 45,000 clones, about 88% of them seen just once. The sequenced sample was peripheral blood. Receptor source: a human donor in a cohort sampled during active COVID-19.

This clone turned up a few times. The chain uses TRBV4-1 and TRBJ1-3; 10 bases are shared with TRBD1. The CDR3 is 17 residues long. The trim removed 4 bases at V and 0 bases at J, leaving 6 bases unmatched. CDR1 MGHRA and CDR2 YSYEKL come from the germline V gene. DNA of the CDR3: TGCGCCAGCAGCCCCGGGACAGGGGTGTACTCTGGAAACACCATATATTTT. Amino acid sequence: CASSPGTGVYSGNTIYF.

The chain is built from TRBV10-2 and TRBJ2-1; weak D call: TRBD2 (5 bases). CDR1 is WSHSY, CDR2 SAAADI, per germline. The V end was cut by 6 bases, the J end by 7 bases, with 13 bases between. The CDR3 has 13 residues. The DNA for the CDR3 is TGCGCCAGCAGCGAAGAACTAGAGAATGAGCAGTTCTTC. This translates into CASSEELENEQFF.

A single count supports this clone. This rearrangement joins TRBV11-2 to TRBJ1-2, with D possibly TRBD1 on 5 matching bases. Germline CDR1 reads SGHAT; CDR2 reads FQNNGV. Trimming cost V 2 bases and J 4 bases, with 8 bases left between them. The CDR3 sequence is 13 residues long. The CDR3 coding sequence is TGTGCCAGCAGCTTATCGGGACTCTATGGCTACACCTTC. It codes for CASSLSGLYGYTF.

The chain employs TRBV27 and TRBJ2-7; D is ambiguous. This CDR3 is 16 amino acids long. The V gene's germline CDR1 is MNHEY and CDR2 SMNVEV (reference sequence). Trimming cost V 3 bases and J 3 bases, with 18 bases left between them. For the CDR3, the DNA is TGTGCCAGCAGTTTCTCTGACTTCCCCGGGTTCTACGAGCAGTACTTC. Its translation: CASSFSDFPGFYEQYF.

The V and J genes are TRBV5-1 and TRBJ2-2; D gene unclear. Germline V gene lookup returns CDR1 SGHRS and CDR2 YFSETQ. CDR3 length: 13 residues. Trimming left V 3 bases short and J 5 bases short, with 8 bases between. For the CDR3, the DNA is TGCGCCAGCAGCTATACCGGTACCGGGGAGCTGTTTTTT. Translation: CASSYTGTGELFF.

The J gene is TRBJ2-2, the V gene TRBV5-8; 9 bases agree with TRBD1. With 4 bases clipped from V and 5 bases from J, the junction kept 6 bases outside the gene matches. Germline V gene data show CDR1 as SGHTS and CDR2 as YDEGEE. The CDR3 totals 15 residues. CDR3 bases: TGTGCCAGCAGCCGGGGGACAGGGTGGACCGGGGAGCTGTTTTTT. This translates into CASSRGTGWTGELFF. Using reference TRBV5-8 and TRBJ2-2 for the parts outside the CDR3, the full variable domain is EAGVTQSPTHLIKTRGQQATLRCSPISGHTSVYWYQQALGLGLQFLLWYDEGEERNRGNFPPRFSGRQFPNYSSELNVNALELEDSALYLCASSRGTGWTGELFFGEGSRLTVL.

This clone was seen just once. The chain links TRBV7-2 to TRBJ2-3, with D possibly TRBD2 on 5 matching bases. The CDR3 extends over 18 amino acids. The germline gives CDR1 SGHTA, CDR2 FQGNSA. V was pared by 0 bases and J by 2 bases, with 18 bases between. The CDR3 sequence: CASSLAPGRPGFTDTQYF. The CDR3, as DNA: TGTGCCAGCAGCTTAGCGCCGGGCAGACCGGGGTTCACAGATACGCAGTATTTT.

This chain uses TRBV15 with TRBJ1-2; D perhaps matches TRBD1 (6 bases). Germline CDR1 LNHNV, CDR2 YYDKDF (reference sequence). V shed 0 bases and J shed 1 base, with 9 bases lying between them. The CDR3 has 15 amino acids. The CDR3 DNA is TGTGCCACCAGCAGAGAGGGACAACATAACTATGGCTACACCTTC. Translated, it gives CATSREGQHNYGYTF.

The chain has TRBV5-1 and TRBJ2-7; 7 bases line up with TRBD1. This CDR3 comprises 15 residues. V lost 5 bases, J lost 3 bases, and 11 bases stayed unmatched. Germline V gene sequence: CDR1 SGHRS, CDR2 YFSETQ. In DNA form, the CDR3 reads TGCGCCAGCAGTCCCGACGGGACAGCCCTCTACGAGCAGTACTTC. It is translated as CASSPDGTALYEQYF.

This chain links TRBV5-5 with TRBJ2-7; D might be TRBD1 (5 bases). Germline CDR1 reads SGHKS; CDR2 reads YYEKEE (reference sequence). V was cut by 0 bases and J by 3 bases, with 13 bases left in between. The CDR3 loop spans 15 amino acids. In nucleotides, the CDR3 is TGTGCCAGCAGCTTGGAGGGGATACTTTTCTACGAGCAGTACTTC. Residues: CASSLEGILFYEQYF.

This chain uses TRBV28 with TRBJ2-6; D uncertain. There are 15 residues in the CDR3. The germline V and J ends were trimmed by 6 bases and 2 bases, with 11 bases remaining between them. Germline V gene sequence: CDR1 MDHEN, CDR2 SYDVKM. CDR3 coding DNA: TGTGCCAGCAGGATGCCAGGTGCTGGGGCCAACGTCCTGACTTTC. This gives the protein CASRMPGAGANVLTF.

CDR3 DNA sequence: TGTGCCAGCAGCGTCAGGGGGTACTCCTACGAGCAGTACTTC. This sequence encodes CASSVRGYSYEQYF. The chain joins TRBV9 to TRBJ2-7; 7 nucleotides line up with TRBD1. CDR1 is SGDLS, CDR2 YYNGEE, per germline. The CDR3 contains 14 residues. Trimming cost V 2 bases and J 0 bases; bases outside gene matches: 2.

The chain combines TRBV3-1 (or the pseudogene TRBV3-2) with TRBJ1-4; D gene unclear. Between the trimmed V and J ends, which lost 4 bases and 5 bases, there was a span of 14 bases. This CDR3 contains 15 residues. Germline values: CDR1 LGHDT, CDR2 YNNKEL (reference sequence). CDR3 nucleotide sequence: TGTGCCAGCAGCCCCAGTACCCCCAGGAATGAAAAACTGTTTTTT. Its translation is CASSPSTPRNEKLFF.

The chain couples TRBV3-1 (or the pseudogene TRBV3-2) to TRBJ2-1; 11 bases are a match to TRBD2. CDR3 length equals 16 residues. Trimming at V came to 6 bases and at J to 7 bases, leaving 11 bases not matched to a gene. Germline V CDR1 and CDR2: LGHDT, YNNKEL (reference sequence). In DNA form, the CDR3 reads TGTGCCAGCAGATCTCAGGGGACTAGCGGAGGGAATGAGCAGTTCTTC. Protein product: CASRSQGTSGGNEQFF.

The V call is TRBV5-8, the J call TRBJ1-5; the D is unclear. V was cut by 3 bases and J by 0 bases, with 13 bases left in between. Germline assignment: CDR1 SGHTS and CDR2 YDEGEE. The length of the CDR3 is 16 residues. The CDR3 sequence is CASSSSQFNSNQPQHF. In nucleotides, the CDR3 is TGTGCCAGCAGCTCCTCCCAGTTTAATAGCAATCAGCCCCAGCATTTT.

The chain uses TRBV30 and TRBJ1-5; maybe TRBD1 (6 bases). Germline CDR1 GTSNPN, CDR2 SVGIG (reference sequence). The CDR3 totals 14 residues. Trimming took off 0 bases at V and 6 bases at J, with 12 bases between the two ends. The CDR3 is CAWSVGGDFQPQHF. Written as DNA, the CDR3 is TGTGCCTGGAGTGTAGGGGGAGATTTTCAGCCCCAGCATTTT.

This chain's CDR3 is CASSQQGRNEQYF. Written as DNA, the CDR3 is TGTGCCAGCAGCCAACAGGGGAGGAACGAGCAGTACTTC. The chain has TRBV5-6 and TRBJ2-7; maybe TRBD1 (7 bases). Germline V gives CDR1 SGHDT, CDR2 YYEEEE. The CDR3 runs 13 residues. V gave up 4 bases and J gave up 5 bases, with 13 bases separating them.

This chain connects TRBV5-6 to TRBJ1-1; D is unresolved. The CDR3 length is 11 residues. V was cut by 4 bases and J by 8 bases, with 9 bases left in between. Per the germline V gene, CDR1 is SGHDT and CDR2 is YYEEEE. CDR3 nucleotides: TGTGCCAGCAGCGTCGGCAGGGAAGCTTTCTTT. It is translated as CASSVGREAFF.

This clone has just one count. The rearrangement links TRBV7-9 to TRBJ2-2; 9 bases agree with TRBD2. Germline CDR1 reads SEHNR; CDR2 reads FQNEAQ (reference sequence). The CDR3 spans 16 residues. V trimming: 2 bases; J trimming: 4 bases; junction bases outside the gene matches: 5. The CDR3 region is CASSLLAGPPTGELFF. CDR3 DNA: TGTGCCAGCAGCTTACTAGCGGGACCCCCCACCGGGGAGCTGTTTTTT.

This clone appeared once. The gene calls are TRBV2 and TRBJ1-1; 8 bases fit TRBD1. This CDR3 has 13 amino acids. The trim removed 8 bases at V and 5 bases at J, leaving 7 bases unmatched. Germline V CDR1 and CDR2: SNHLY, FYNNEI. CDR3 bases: TGTGCCAGCTTCCCTGGACAGGGAACTGAAGCTTTCTTT. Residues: CASFPGQGTEAFF.

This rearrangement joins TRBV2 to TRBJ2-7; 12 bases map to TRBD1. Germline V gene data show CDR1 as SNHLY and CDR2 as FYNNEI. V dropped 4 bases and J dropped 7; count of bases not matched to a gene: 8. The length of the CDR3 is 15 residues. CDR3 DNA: TGTGCCAGCAGTGGGCCGGGACAGGGGGCGGGAGAGCAGTACTTC. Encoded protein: CASSGPGQGAGEQYF. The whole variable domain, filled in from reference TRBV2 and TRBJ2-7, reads EPEVTQTPSHQVTQMGQEVILRCVPISNHLYFYWYRQILGQKVEFLVSFYNNEISEKSEIFDDQFSVERPDGSNFTLKIRSTKLEDSAMYFCASSGPGQGAGEQYFGPGTRLTVT.

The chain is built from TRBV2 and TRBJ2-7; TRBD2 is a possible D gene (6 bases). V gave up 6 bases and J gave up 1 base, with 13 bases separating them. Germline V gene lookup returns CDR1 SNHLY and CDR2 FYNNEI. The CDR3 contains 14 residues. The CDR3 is CASSPPGTSYEQYF. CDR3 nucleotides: TGTGCCAGCAGCCCTCCCGGGACTTCCTACGAGCAGTACTTC.

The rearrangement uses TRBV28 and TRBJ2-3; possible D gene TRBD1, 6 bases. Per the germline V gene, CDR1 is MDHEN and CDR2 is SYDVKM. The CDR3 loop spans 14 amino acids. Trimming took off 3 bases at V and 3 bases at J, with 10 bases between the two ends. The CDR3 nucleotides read TGTGCCAGCAGTTTTGGGGGCGAGACAGATACGCAGTATTTT. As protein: CASSFGGETDTQYF.